This is a list of T cell receptor beta chains from one sample in a study of cytomegalovirus exposure and HLA in healthy donors. The method was immunoSEQ multiplex PCR; TCRdb's version includes in-frame clones alone and lacks a portion of them. Of some 150,000 clones in the sample, about 82% are singletons; the top ten hold under 2%. The sequencing sample was made of PBMCs. These TCRs come from a female donor in good health and CMV-seropositive. The CDR3 runs from the conserved cysteine through the conserved F or W. The order of the fields is V gene, clone size, D gene, J gene, CDR3 DNA, CDR3 protein. A D gene is named only where the DNA matches it firmly. Not all rows give a size; the values are once, few, many and, for expanded clones, a class.

TRBV7-3	NA	NA	TRBJ2-7	TGTGCCAGCAGCCCTCAGGGGGGATCCTACGAGCAGTACTTC	CASSPQGGSYEQYF
TRBV5-1	NA	TRBD2	TRBJ2-1	TGCGCCAGCAGCTCGGAGACTAGCGGGATAAGACACAATGAGCAGTTCTTC	CASSSETSGIRHNEQFF
TRBV7-9	NA	TRBD1	TRBJ1-2	TGTGCCAGCAGCAACAACAGGGGCGGCTACACCTTC	CASSNNRGGYTF
TRBV28	few	NA	TRBJ1-1	TGTGCCAGCAGTTCCGCAGATAACACTGAAGCTTTCTTT	CASSSADNTEAFF
TRBV5-1	NA	NA	TRBJ1-1	TGCGCCAGCAGCCTCCGGACAGTCATGGGCACTGAAGCTTTCTTT	CASSLRTVMGTEAFF
TRBV7-2	few	NA	TRBJ1-2	TGTGCCAGCAGCTTAGGACAGTATGGCTACACCTTC	CASSLGQYGYTF
TRBV2	NA	NA	TRBJ1-2	TGTGCCAGCAGTGAAGGAATAGAGATCTATGGCTACACCTTC	CASSEGIEIYGYTF
TRBV28	NA	TRBD1	TRBJ2-7	TGTGCCAGCAGCCCCCCCGGGACAGGGTCCTACGAGCAGTACTTC	CASSPPGTGSYEQYF
TRBV6-6	NA	TRBD1	TRBJ2-7	TGTGCCAGCAGTCCAGGGGGTAGCGCCTACGAGCAGTACTTC	CASSPGGSAYEQYF
TRBV19	NA	NA	TRBJ2-7	TGTGCCAGTAGTATCAGTCAGAACGAGCAGTACTTC	CASSISQNEQYF
TRBV6-5	NA	NA	TRBJ2-5	TGTGCCAGCAGTGATACTAGAGGAGAGACCCAGTACTTC	CASSDTRGETQYF
TRBV7-3	NA	NA	TRBJ2-1	TGTGCCAGCAGCCTAGGTAGAGATGAGCAGTTCTTC	CASSLGRDEQFF
TRBV18	NA	TRBD2	TRBJ2-2	TGTGCCAGCTCACAGGGACTAGTCGGGAACACCGGGGAGCTGTTTTTT	CASSQGLVGNTGELFF
TRBV13	NA	NA	TRBJ1-3	TGTGCCAGCAGAAGAAGGGACGGAAGGTCGGGACTTGACGGTGGAAACACCATATATTTT	CASRRRDGRSGLDGGNTIYF
TRBV7-9	NA	NA	TRBJ2-7	TGTTCCAGCAGCTCGAGGGGGAGATGGTTGTACTTC	CSSSSRGRWLYF
TRBV30	NA	TRBD1	TRBJ2-2	TGTGCCTGGAGTGTACTGGGACAGGGCCAGAACACCGGGGAGCTGTTTTTT	CAWSVLGQGQNTGELFF
TRBV29-1	NA	NA	TRBJ1-2	TGCAGCGTTGAAAGGGGGGGAAGAAGCTATGGCTACACCTTC	CSVERGGRSYGYTF
TRBV6-5	few	TRBD1	TRBJ2-1	TGTGCCAGCAGTTACTCGAATCAGGGGGCGCTTGGTGAGCAGTTCTTC	CASSYSNQGALGEQFF
TRBV4-2	NA	NA	TRBJ2-1	TGTGCCAGCAGCCAACAACGGGACATCAGCTACAATGAGCAGTTCTTC	CASSQQRDISYNEQFF
TRBV19	NA	TRBD1	TRBJ1-6	TGTGCCAGTAGACCCCTGACAGGGGGGAGGAATTCACCCCTCCACTTT	CASRPLTGGRNSPLHF
TRBV5-4	NA	NA	TRBJ1-2	TGTGCCAGCAGCGCACAATCCAGGGGAAACTATGGCTACACCTTC	CASSAQSRGNYGYTF
TRBV25-1	NA	NA	TRBJ2-2	TGTGCCAGCAGCGCCTACCTAACCGGGGAGCTGTTTTTT	CASSAYLTGELFF
TRBV4-1	NA	NA	TRBJ2-7	TGCGCCAGCAGCCAACTAGATCTGGTGGCCCGAGGCGAGCAGTACTTC	CASSQLDLVARGEQYF
TRBV28	once	TRBD1	TRBJ1-6	TGTGCCAGCAGTTTTGGACAGGGGATTAATTCACCCCTCCACTTT	CASSFGQGINSPLHF
TRBV28	NA	TRBD1	TRBJ1-2	TGTGCCAGCAGTTCCGCAGGGGGTCTGGCAGACTATGGCTACACCTTC	CASSSAGGLADYGYTF
TRBV2	NA	NA	TRBJ2-3	TGTGCCAGCAGTGCGCCGGAACAGTACACAGATACGCAGTATTTT	CASSAPEQYTDTQYF
TRBV6-6	NA	NA	TRBJ1-5	TGTGCCAGCAACCAGGATGCCAGCAATCAGCCCCAGCATTTT	CASNQDASNQPQHF
TRBV7-2	NA	NA	TRBJ1-1	TGTGCCAGCAGCTTAACTGCATCGTTGATCACTGAAGCTTTCTTT	CASSLTASLITEAFF
TRBV28	NA	NA	TRBJ1-6	TGTGCCAGCAGTCCACCGGTATCTTCTAATTCACCCCTCCACTTT	CASSPPVSSNSPLHF
TRBV7-9	NA	TRBD2	TRBJ2-1	TGTGCCAGCAGCGAGGGACTAGCGGGAAAGTACAATGAGCAGTTCTTC	CASSEGLAGKYNEQFF
TRBV6-5	NA	NA	TRBJ2-7	TGTGCCAGCAGACCTAAACAGGGCCCCTACGAGCAGTACTTC	CASRPKQGPYEQYF
TRBV11-2	NA	NA	TRBJ1-1	TGTGCCAGCAGCCCACCCGCCTCCGGAGGAGCTTTCTTT	CASSPPASGGAFF
TRBV11-2	once	TRBD2	TRBJ2-7	TGTGCCAGCAGCTCACTGACTAGCGCGTACGAGCAGTACTTC	CASSSLTSAYEQYF
TRBV30	few	NA	TRBJ1-3	TGTGCCTGGAGTGTAGGGGGATCTGGAAACACCATATATTTT	CAWSVGGSGNTIYF
TRBV5-1	NA	NA	TRBJ2-5	TGCGCCAGCAGCTTGGGGACCAGGGGAGAGACCCAGTACTTC	CASSLGTRGETQYF
TRBV11-2	NA	NA	TRBJ2-1	TGTGCCAGCAGCTTAGAGCTTGGCGGCTCCTACAATGAGCAGTTCTTC	CASSLELGGSYNEQFF
TRBV27	NA	NA	TRBJ2-5	TGTGCCAGCAGTCAAGGACAGTTCCAAGAGACCCAGTACTTC	CASSQGQFQETQYF
TRBV10-1	NA	TRBD1	TRBJ2-3	TGCGCCAGCAGTGAGTACGGACAGGGGCTAGATACGCAGTATTTT	CASSEYGQGLDTQYF
TRBV7-9	NA	NA	TRBJ2-7	TGTGCCAGCAGCTACTACTACGAGCAGTACTTC	CASSYYYEQYF
TRBV5-1	few	TRBD1	TRBJ1-3	TGCGCCAGCAGCTCCGTTGGGACAGGGACGACTGGAAACACCATATATTTT	CASSSVGTGTTGNTIYF
TRBV5-4	NA	TRBD1	TRBJ2-3	TGTGCCAGCAGCCGTCCGGGACAGACGACAGATACGCAGTATTTT	CASSRPGQTTDTQYF
TRBV5-4	NA	NA	TRBJ1-1	TGTGCCAGCCAGCCGAGGTTTTATGGGAACACTGAAGCTTTCTTT	CASQPRFYGNTEAFF
TRBV19	NA	NA	TRBJ2-7	TGTGCCAGTAGTATTCGGCAGGACTCCTACGAGCAGTACTTC	CASSIRQDSYEQYF